This is a list of T cell receptor beta chains from one sample in a study of T cell responses to AZD1222 COVID-19 vaccine. TCRdb's copy holds only in-frame clones and misses some; the assay was immunoSEQ multiplex PCR. The sample records roughly 120,000 clones, around 88% being singletons. The sequenced sample was peripheral blood, obtained 28 days after the second AZD1222 dose. The receptor source for this set is an adult who received the AZD1222 COVID-19 vaccine. CDR3s include the opening cysteine and the closing phenylalanine or tryptophan. A D gene is named only where the DNA matches it firmly. The size entry is marked missing in some rows and otherwise reads once, few, many or a size class.

D	size	V	J	length	CDR3	DNA
-	-	TRBV5-6	TRBJ1-2	13	CASSVPNLYGYTF	TGTGCCAGCAGCGTTCCGAACCTCTATGGCTACACCTTC
TRBD2	-	TRBV5-1	TRBJ2-3	17	CASSLDITSAGGDTQYF	TGCGCCAGCAGCTTGGATATTACTAGCGCCGGGGGGGATACGCAGTATTTT
-	-	TRBV7-3	TRBJ1-2	13	CASSLGQNYGYTF	TGTGCCAGCAGTCTCGGACAGAACTATGGCTACACCTTC
-	-	TRBV7-2	TRBJ2-3	15	CASSPGTWRVDTQYF	TGTGCCAGCAGCCCCGGGACTTGGAGGGTAGATACGCAGTATTTT
TRBD2	-	TRBV9	TRBJ2-7	15	CASSVDSGGFYEQYF	TGTGCCAGCAGCGTAGATAGCGGGGGGTTCTACGAGCAGTACTTC
-	-	TRBV27	TRBJ1-5	15	CASSFAGSGNQPQHF	TGTGCCAGCAGTTTTGCCGGGTCGGGCAATCAGCCCCAGCATTTT
-	-	TRBV6-4	TRBJ2-6	15	CASSDGEAGANVLTF	TGTGCCAGCAGTGATGGGGAAGCCGGGGCCAACGTCCTGACTTTC
-	-	TRBV7-9	TRBJ2-6	17	CASNLGGGYSGANVLTF	TGTGCCAGCAACCTGGGGGGCGGGTACTCTGGGGCCAACGTCCTGACTTTC
-	-	TRBV5-1	TRBJ1-2	13	CASSLGQDYGYTF	TGCGCCAGCAGCTTGGGACAGGACTATGGCTACACCTTC
-	-	TRBV6-2/TRBV6-3	TRBJ1-2	15	CASSFGQRPNYGYTF	TGTGCCAGCAGTTTCGGACAGAGACCTAACTATGGCTACACCTTC
-	-	TRBV15	TRBJ2-7	13	CATSRDQGSEQYF	TGTGCCACCAGCAGAGATCAGGGCTCCGAGCAGTACTTC
TRBD1	-	TRBV18	TRBJ1-3	16	CASSPGQGTSGNTIYF	TGTGCCAGCTCACCCGGACAGGGAACCTCTGGAAACACCATATATTTT
-	few	TRBV9	TRBJ2-5	15	CASSPSGPPGETQYF	TGTGCCAGCAGCCCCAGTGGGCCACCGGGAGAGACCCAGTACTTC
-	few	TRBV10-3	TRBJ1-5	12	CAISGPNQPQHF	TGTGCCATCAGTGGCCCGAATCAGCCCCAGCATTTT
-	-	TRBV7-9	TRBJ1-2	14	CASSLIGEGYGYTF	TGTGCCAGCAGCTTAATCGGGGAGGGCTATGGCTACACCTTC
TRBD1	-	TRBV28	TRBJ1-1	13	CASIRQGNTEAFF	TGTGCCAGCATCCGACAGGGGAACACTGAAGCTTTCTTT
TRBD1	-	TRBV29-1	TRBJ1-2	14	CSAPGQGGNYGYTF	TGCAGCGCCCCTGGACAGGGGGGTAACTATGGCTACACCTTC
TRBD2	-	TRBV18	TRBJ2-7	14	CASSLSGGNYEQYF	TGTGCCAGCTCACTCTCGGGGGGGAACTACGAGCAGTACTTC
-	-	TRBV21-1	TRBJ2-7	15	CASRQGGQGSTEQYF	TGTGCCAGCCGACAGGGGGGACAGGGGTCAACCGAGCAGTACTTC
-	-	TRBV2	TRBJ2-7	13	CASRGDKPYEQYF	TGTGCCAGCAGAGGGGACAAGCCCTACGAGCAGTACTTC
TRBD1	-	TRBV18	TRBJ1-3	15	CASSKGQGTGNTIYF	TGTGCCAGCTCGAAGGGACAGGGAACAGGAAACACCATATATTTT
-	-	TRBV6-5	TRBJ2-7	16	CASSYSVRGDLYEQYF	TGTGCCAGCAGTTACTCGGTCCGGGGTGATCTCTACGAGCAGTACTTC
TRBD1	once	TRBV9	TRBJ1-1	14	CASSPRDSFTEAFF	TGTGCCAGCAGCCCACGGGACAGTTTTACTGAAGCTTTCTTT
-	-	TRBV9	TRBJ1-6	13	CASNQGHNSPLHF	TGTGCCAGCAACCAGGGTCATAATTCACCCCTCCACTTT
-	-	TRBV7-2	TRBJ2-7	13	CASSFGPSYEQYF	TGTGCCAGCAGCTTCGGACCTTCCTACGAGCAGTACTTC
TRBD2	-	TRBV5-4	TRBJ2-7	15	CASSSGTSGSYEQYF	TGTGCCAGCAGCTCCGGGACTAGCGGATCCTACGAGCAGTACTTC
TRBD1	few	TRBV19	TRBJ1-2	15	CASRDQPDRVYGYTF	TGTGCCAGTAGGGATCAACCGGACAGGGTATATGGCTACACCTTC
-	-	TRBV2	TRBJ1-4	13	CASSDGGNEKLFF	TGTGCCAGCAGTGACGGCGGTAATGAAAAACTGTTTTTT
-	-	TRBV2	TRBJ1-6	13	CASSRQSNSPLHF	TGTGCCAGCAGTCGACAGTCTAATTCACCCCTCCACTTT
TRBD2	-	TRBV10-3	TRBJ2-1	15	CAISGALAGFNEQFF	TGTGCCATCAGCGGTGCGCTAGCGGGCTTCAATGAGCAGTTCTTC
-	-	TRBV6-1	TRBJ1-5	12	CASSDLDQPQHF	TGTGCCAGCAGTGATCTCGATCAGCCCCAGCATTTT
TRBD1	-	TRBV5-6	TRBJ2-2	13	CASSRDRTGELFF	TGTGCCAGCAGCAGGGACAGGACCGGGGAGCTGTTTTTT
-	-	TRBV28	TRBJ1-5	16	CASSSGVRGSNQPQHF	TGTGCCAGCAGCTCTGGGGTCCGGGGGAGCAATCAGCCCCAGCATTTT
TRBD1	-	TRBV27	TRBJ1-2	16	CASSLSSLTGDYGYTF	TGTGCCAGCAGTTTATCGTCTCTCACAGGGGACTATGGCTACACCTTC
-	-	TRBV7-9	TRBJ1-2	14	CASSLSGEWNGYTF	TGTGCCAGCAGCTTATCAGGGGAATGGAATGGCTACACCTTC
TRBD1	-	TRBV7-8	TRBJ2-1	15	CASSPGTGGYNEQFF	TGTGCCAGCAGCCCCGGGACAGGGGGGTACAATGAGCAGTTCTTC
-	few	TRBV3-1/TRBV3-2	TRBJ1-3	16	CASSQASRGSGNTIYF	TGTGCCAGCAGCCAAGCCTCCAGGGGCTCTGGAAACACCATATATTTT
-	-	TRBV4-1	TRBJ1-2	17	CASSQPPRGREHYGYTF	TGCGCCAGCAGCCAACCGCCGAGGGGCCGGGAGCACTATGGCTACACCTTC
-	-	TRBV4-1	TRBJ2-1	13	CASSRGGVNEQFF	TGCGCCAGCAGCCGGGGAGGAGTCAATGAGCAGTTCTTC
-	-	TRBV7-9	TRBJ2-5	14	CASSYGAVVETQYF	TGTGCCAGCAGCTACGGAGCGGTGGTGGAGACCCAGTACTTC
TRBD1	-	TRBV29-1	TRBJ2-2	15	CSVEDRTGGSGELFF	TGCAGCGTTGAAGATCGGACAGGGGGCTCCGGGGAGCTGTTTTTT
-	few	TRBV7-9	TRBJ2-7	11	CASSPDYEQYF	TGTGCCAGCAGCCCGGACTACGAGCAGTACTTC
-	once	TRBV3-1/TRBV3-2	TRBJ1-2	14	CASSQTGANYGYTF	TGTGCCAGCAGCCAAACAGGAGCTAACTATGGCTACACCTTC
TRBD1	-	TRBV24-1	TRBJ2-2	16	CATSDPGQGAAGELFF	TGTGCCACCAGTGACCCCGGACAGGGGGCCGCCGGGGAGCTGTTTTTT
-	-	TRBV7-2	TRBJ2-5	15	CASSRAVGPQETQYF	TGTGCCAGCAGCCGGGCGGTAGGGCCTCAAGAGACCCAGTACTTC
TRBD2	-	TRBV4-3	TRBJ2-3	16	CASSQDSGGAGDTQYF	TGCGCCAGCAGCCAAGATAGCGGGGGGGCTGGGGATACGCAGTATTTT
-	few	TRBV5-5	TRBJ1-5	16	CASSLFPGYSNQPQHF	TGTGCCAGCAGCTTGTTTCCGGGTTACAGCAATCAGCCCCAGCATTTT
TRBD1	-	TRBV29-1	TRBJ1-3	12	CSAWTGGNTIYF	TGCAGCGCCTGGACAGGTGGAAACACCATATATTTT
TRBD2	-	TRBV28	TRBJ2-1	15	CASRDRGLAGDEQFF	TGTGCCAGCAGGGACAGAGGACTAGCGGGCGATGAGCAGTTCTTC
-	-	TRBV5-4	TRBJ1-1	12	CASSPGYTEAFF	TGTGCCAGCAGCCCAGGGTACACTGAAGCTTTCTTT